This T cell receptor (beta chain) was identified during a study of blood T cell repertoires in COVID-19. Study at large: PBMCs, B-cell-depleted T cells, or T cells provided the cDNA or gDNA that made up the material.

Participants' own reports of clinical history determined their cohort assignment. For recovered donors of Cohort 3, there were two negative PCRs, clearance, or symptom resolution. How the authors handled the data: Researchers report that nucleated cell counts were estimated from reference gene primer amplification. Measured with immunoSEQ multiplex PCR; TCRdb has only the in-frame clones, and not every one. V and J calls and clone size are given by that table; D and trimming were obtained from the DNA. The top ten clones hold about 6% of a sample with 150,000 to 200,000 clones, around 84% of them seen once. The sample was PBMCs or T cells enriched from blood (not recorded which). This clonotype was obtained from a man aged 35 to 55 who had recovered from COVID-19.

The CDR3 protein is CASSQLIGGTETQYF. CDR3 DNA: TGTGCCAGCAGCCAACTAATAGGGGGCACGGAGACCCAGTACTTC. The V and J genes are TRBV14 and TRBJ2-5, with 7 bases identical to TRBD1. Trimming removed 2 bases from V and 5 bases from J; junction bases left unmatched: 8. Germline V gene sequence: CDR1 SGHDN, CDR2 FVKESK. CDR3 length: 15 amino acids.